This entry lists 3 T cell receptor beta chains sequenced from one sample in a study of T cells after yellow fever vaccination. TCRdb reprocessed the 5' RACE reads via MiXCR and lists one record per CDR3 protein. The sample contains 200,000 to 250,000 distinct CDR3 sequences, 6.9% of which appear only once. The material sequenced was CD4+ T cells sorted from PBMCs, taken 15 days after the yellow fever booster vaccination. Receptors were obtained from a man in his thirties or forties who received the YFV17D yellow fever vaccine.

There are a few counts of this clonotype. The V gene is TRBV10-3, the J gene TRBJ2-2; no clear D. Trimming cost V 8 bases and J 2 bases, with 9 bases left between them. CDR1 is ENHRY and CDR2 is SYGVKD in the germline V gene. The CDR3 is 13 amino acids. The chain's CDR3 is CAIGSPNTGELFF. As DNA, the CDR3 is TGTGCCATCGGGTCGCCAAACACCGGGGAGCTGTTTTTT.

This chain joins TRBV6-2 or TRBV6-3 and TRBJ1-5; D is ambiguous. The ends were cut back, 5 bases at V and 9 bases at J, with 14 bases in the middle. Germline V lookup: CDR1 MNHEY, CDR2 SVGEGT. The CDR3 length is 13 residues. The CDR3 DNA is TGTGCCAGCAGTCCCCCCCCCGGCTGGCCCCAGCATTTT. It specifies CASSPPPGWPQHF.

Ten or more counts support this clonotype. The V and J genes are TRBV7-8 and TRBJ2-7; tentatively, D is TRBD1 or TRBD2 (5 bases each). The germline V and J ends were trimmed by 5 bases and 1 base, with 15 bases remaining between them. Germline V lookup: CDR1 SGHVS, CDR2 FQNEAQ. This CDR3 has 15 residues. CDR3 amino acids: CASSPRRGLSYEQYF. The CDR3 nucleotides read TGTGCCAGCAGCCCAAGACGGGGCCTATCCTACGAGCAGTACTTC.